This TCR beta chain was documented in a study of blood T cell repertoires in COVID-19. About the study: Whether acute or convalescent, the COVID-19 samples came from the United States, Italy and Spain. Sources were T cells, B-cell-depleted T cells, or PBMCs; the material itself was cDNA or gDNA.

Ages ranged from roughly 18 to 100 years, with residence in some 25 US areas. The study assigned cohorts using participant-reported clinical history. CDR1 and CDR2 (germline): MNHEY, SMNVEV (reference sequence). V lost 3 bases to trimming and J lost 7 bases; unmatched junction nucleotides: 6. The CDR3 totals 15 residues. Only in-frame clones appear in the TCRdb table, and some are missing; sequencing was by immunoSEQ multiplex PCR. The repertoire consists of 250,000 to 300,000 clones, with more than 75% occurring once and the leading ten covering about a sixth. This sequence originates from a man aged 18 to 30 who had recovered from COVID-19. Sequencing was carried out using PBMCs or T cells enriched from blood (not recorded which). V and J are TRBV27 and TRBJ2-7, with 13 bases that match TRBD2. CDR3 residues: CASSFTSGRAWEQYF. CDR3 coding DNA: TGTGCCAGCAGTTTCACTAGCGGGAGGGCCTGGGAGCAGTACTTC.